The 24 T cell receptor beta chains below all came from one sample that was sequenced in a study of post-analysis software for immune sequencing data. Overall study results and limits: TRBV segments more frequent in patients than in controls numbered about five and included TRBV5-6, TRBV5-1 and TRBV20-1.

The library was made from cDNA and included unique molecular identifiers. Using its own MiXCR run on the PCR reads, TCRdb lists one record per CDR3 protein. Of approximately 460,000 distinct CDR3 sequences listed, roughly 45% were seen once; the top ten hold roughly 12%. These receptors' targets are unknown. The sample was blood. The receptors were gathered from a girl aged 5-17 years with multiple sclerosis.

This clonotype has only a few counts. This chain uses TRBV7-3 with TRBJ2-1; TRBD2 matches 15 bases. Trimming removed 1 base from V and 7 bases from J; junction bases left unmatched: 2. There are 16 residues in the CDR3. Germline V lookup: CDR1 SGHTA, CDR2 FQGTGA. The CDR3 nucleotides are TGTGCCAGCAGCTTAAATGGACTAGCGGGAGGGAATGAGCAGTTCTTC. Translated, it gives CASSLNGLAGGNEQFF.

The chain couples TRBV7-6 to TRBJ2-5, with TRBD2 as a possible D gene (6 bases). Looked up from germline, CDR1 is SGHVS and CDR2 is FNYEAQ. The CDR3 has 16 residues. Trimming stripped 5 bases from V and 2 bases from J, with 18 bases between. The CDR3 here is CASSPYARGTQETQYF. CDR3 bases: TGTGCCAGCAGCCCCTACGCGCGGGGTACACAAGAGACCCAGTACTTC.

The V and J genes are TRBV7-6 and TRBJ1-1, with D possibly TRBD1 on 5 matching bases. V dropped 5 bases and J dropped 0 bases, with 10 bases sitting between them. CDR3 size: 14 residues. The germline V gene has CDR1 SGHVS and CDR2 FNYEAQ. The CDR3 is CASSPGEMNTEAFF. Written as DNA, the CDR3 is TGTGCCAGCAGCCCGGGGGAGATGAACACTGAAGCTTTCTTT.

The rearrangement links TRBV20-1 to TRBJ1-4; D gene uncertain. V was shortened by 3 bases and J by 3 bases, with 11 bases between the two germline ends. The germline V gene has CDR1 DFQATT and CDR2 SNEGSKA (reference sequence). The CDR3 runs 14 residues. The CDR3 protein is CSASDGSANEKLFF. The CDR3 DNA is TGCAGTGCTAGCGACGGTTCTGCTAATGAAAAACTGTTTTTT.

This clonotype was counted once. Written as DNA, the CDR3 is TGCAGTGCTAGAGGCGACAGTTTTTCCTACGAGCAGTACTTC. It is translated as CSARGDSFSYEQYF. The chain recombines TRBV20-1 with TRBJ2-7; D may be TRBD1 (5 bases). Trimming removed 1 base at V and 1 base at J, with 11 bases between. The CDR3 extends over 14 amino acids. Germline-derived CDR1 and CDR2 are DFQATT and SNEGSKA (reference sequence).

To note about this clonotype: The junction shows a germline mismatch at one end, possibly a read error. The chain couples TRBV6-6 to TRBJ2-3; TRBD2 matches at 9 bases. In germline, CDR1 is MNHNY, CDR2 SVGAGI (reference sequence). The CDR3 has 16 amino acids. The CDR3 region has the DNA TGTGCCAGCAGTCTCCCCCAGGGGACTAGCATAGATACGCAGTATTTT. Encoded protein: CASSLPQGTSIDTQYF.

The table lists this clonotype with a few counts. The gene calls are TRBV5-1 and TRBJ2-1; 8 bases line up with TRBD1. V trimming: 0 bases; J trimming: 9 bases; junction bases outside the gene matches: 8. Germline lookup yields CDR1 SGHRS and CDR2 YFSETQ. The CDR3 totals 15 residues. CDR3 protein: CASSLVVGQGVEQFF. For the CDR3, the DNA is TGCGCCAGCAGCTTGGTAGTAGGACAGGGCGTTGAGCAGTTCTTC. Using reference TRBV5-1 and TRBJ2-1 for the parts outside the CDR3, the full variable domain is KAGVTQTPRYLIKTRGQQVTLSCSPISGHRSVSWYQQTPGQGLQFLFEYFSETQRNKGNFPGRFSGRQFSNSRSEMNVSTLELGDSALYLCASSLVVGQGVEQFFGPGTRLTVL.

This clonotype came up a few times. The V and J genes are TRBV7-9 and TRBJ1-6, with D possibly TRBD1 on 5 matching bases. The CDR3 length is 16 residues. The germline gives CDR1 SEHNR, CDR2 FQNEAQ (reference sequence). V was trimmed by 5 bases and J by 7 bases, leaving 18 bases between them. The CDR3 spells CASSVTGSTANSPLHF. CDR3 in DNA: TGTGCCAGCAGCGTCACAGGTTCGACTGCAAATTCACCCCTCCACTTT.

This chain links TRBV3-1 with TRBJ2-7; 7 nucleotides agree with TRBD1. Germline V gene sequence: CDR1 LGHDT, CDR2 YNNKEL (reference sequence). Unmatched junction bases numbered 7, after V lost 1 base and J lost 4 bases. The CDR3 runs to 15 residues. The CDR3 DNA reads TGTGCCAGCAGCCAAGGTGACAGGGTATTTTACGAGCAGTACTTC. It is translated as CASSQGDRVFYEQYF.

This clonotype has a single count. V usage is TRBV11-1 and J usage is TRBJ2-1, with D possibly TRBD1 on 6 matching bases. Germline CDR1 SGHAT, CDR2 FQDESV (reference sequence). Trimming removed 5 bases at V and 0 bases at J, with 23 bases between. CDR3 length equals 19 residues. CDR3 loop: CASSTGRGHIASSYNEQFF. DNA of the CDR3: TGTGCCAGCAGCACGGGCAGGGGCCACATAGCGAGCTCCTACAATGAGCAGTTCTTC.

The table lists this clonotype with a few counts. The chain has TRBV15 and TRBJ2-7, with D perhaps being TRBD1 or TRBD2 (5 bases each). CDR3 length: 16 amino acids. The germline V and J ends were trimmed by 3 bases and 0 bases, with 15 bases remaining between them. The germline CDR1 and CDR2 sequences are LNHNV and YYDKDF (reference sequence). The CDR3 DNA follows: TGTGCCACCAGCAGGTTAGCCGGGACGTACTCCTACGAGCAGTACTTC. Encoded protein: CATSRLAGTYSYEQYF. Looking up the rest from reference TRBV15 and TRBJ2-7 gives the full variable domain: DAMVIQNPRYQVTQFGKPVTLSCSQTLNHNVMYWYQQKSSQAPKLLFHYYDKDFNNEADTPDNFQSRRPNTSFCFLDIRSPGLGDTAMYLCATSRLAGTYSYEQYFGPGTRLTVT.

This clonotype was detected many times. The chain carries TRBV24-1 and TRBJ2-1; 8 bases are shared with TRBD2. The CDR3 covers 15 residues. CDR1 is KGHDR and CDR2 is SFDVKD in the germline V gene. The trim removed 5 bases at V and 2 bases at J, leaving 4 bases unmatched. The CDR3 loop is CATSVKTSAYNEQFF. DNA for the CDR3: TGTGCCACCAGTGTCAAGACTAGCGCCTACAATGAGCAGTTCTTC.

The chain uses TRBV6-5 and TRBJ2-5, with a weak D call TRBD1 (6 bases). The J call could be wrong; TRBJ2-7 is a better fit for the DNA end. Looked up from germline, CDR1 is MNHEY and CDR2 is SVGAGI. The CDR3 loop spans 13 amino acids. DNA for the CDR3: TGTGCCAGCCGCCGGGACAACACCGACGAGCAGTACTTC. Translation: CASRRDNTDEQYF.

The CDR3 is CASRGSAFNEQFF. The DNA of the CDR3 is TGTGCCAGCAGGGGGTCAGCCTTCAATGAGCAGTTCTTC. V is TRBV6-1 and J is TRBJ2-1; D is uncertain. Per the germline V gene, CDR1 is MNHNS and CDR2 is SASEGT. This CDR3 has 13 residues. V lost 6 bases and J lost 6, with 12 bases in between.

In its sample, this clonotype was seen once. A read error is possible here, since a much larger clone lies one base away. The rearrangement joins TRBV7-6 to TRBJ2-3; 9 nucleotides match TRBD2. The CDR3 is 16 amino acids. From germline, CDR1 is SGHVS and CDR2 FNYEAQ. V was pared by 5 bases and J by 4 bases, with 10 bases of the junction left unmatched. CDR3 protein: CASSVGAGGSADTQYF. The CDR3 coding sequence is TGTGCCAGCAGCGTAGGAGCGGGAGGATCTGCAGATACGCAGTATTTT. The whole variable domain, filled in from reference TRBV7-6 and TRBJ2-3, reads GAGVSQSPRYKVTKRGQDVALRCDPISGHVSLYWYRQALGQGPEFLTYFNYEAQQDKSGLPNDRFSAERPEGSISTLTIQRTEQRDSAMYRCASSVGAGGSADTQYFGPGTRLTVL.

This clonotype was found once. The chain joins TRBV9 to TRBJ2-7, with D tentatively TRBD1 (6 bases). Germline CDR1 reads SGDLS; CDR2 reads YYNGEE. The CDR3 has 16 amino acids. With 3 bases removed from V and 1 base from J, the gap between germline ends came to 17 bases. The CDR3 DNA sequence: TGTGCCAGCAGCGCGGGACAAGGCGCTGGTTCCTACGAGCAGTACTTC. Translating gives CASSAGQGAGSYEQYF.

V and J are TRBV20-1 and TRBJ2-2, with D tentatively TRBD1 (5 bases). Trimming left V 2 bases short and J 0 bases short, with 13 bases between. The CDR3 covers 16 residues. The germline V gene encodes CDR1 DFQATT and CDR2 SNEGSKA (reference sequence). Written as DNA, the CDR3 is TGCAGTGCTAGACGGCCGGGCAGGGCGAACACCGGGGAGCTGTTTTTT. Protein product: CSARRPGRANTGELFF.

This clonotype was detected a few times. The rearrangement links TRBV4-2 to TRBJ2-1; 7 bases align to TRBD2. CDR3 size: 17 residues. Germline CDR1 reads LGHNA; CDR2 reads YNFKEQ. Unmatched junction bases numbered 6, after V lost 1 base and J lost 0 bases. As DNA, the CDR3 is TGTGCCAGCAGCCAAGGTACGGCGGGAGCCTCCTACAATGAGCAGTTCTTC. Its protein is CASSQGTAGASYNEQFF.

This sequence joins TRBV27 and TRBJ2-3; weak D call: TRBD2 (6 bases). From germline, CDR1 is MNHEY and CDR2 SMNVEV (reference sequence). V lost 4 bases to trimming and J lost 3 bases, with 11 bases between them. The length of the CDR3 is 14 residues. The CDR3 loop is CASSSREITDTQYF. The CDR3 coding sequence is TGTGCCAGCAGTTCACGGGAGATAACAGATACGCAGTATTTT.

The chain carries TRBV28 and TRBJ2-1; D assignment may be TRBD1 or TRBD2 (5 bases each). This CDR3 has 12 residues. Trimming took 3 bases from V and 12 from J, leaving 12 bases between them. Germline CDR1 and CDR2: MDHEN and SYDVKM. The CDR3 is CASSFWDVGQFF. CDR3 DNA: TGTGCCAGCAGTTTTTGGGACGTGGGGCAGTTCTTC.

This clonotype was seen only a few times. This chain connects TRBV11-1 to TRBJ2-7, with 13 positions matching TRBD2. Trimming removed 5 bases from V and 3 bases from J; junction bases left unmatched: 7. Germline-derived CDR1 and CDR2 are SGHAT and FQDESV (reference sequence). This CDR3 spans 16 amino acids. The CDR3 nucleotides read TGTGCCAGCAGCCCTGGACTAGCGGGAGATGGCTACGAGCAGTACTTC. It yields the protein CASSPGLAGDGYEQYF.

This clonotype has only a few counts. This chain links TRBV25-1 with TRBJ2-7, with 8 positions matching TRBD2. CDR1 MGHDK and CDR2 SYGVNS come from the germline V gene. The CDR3 has 16 amino acids. The V gene end was trimmed by 8 bases and the J gene end by 1 base; junction bases not matched to a gene: 13. For the CDR3, the DNA is TGTGCCAGCGGACCGAGCGGGAGCTACAATTCCTACGAGCAGTACTTC. Amino acids: CASGPSGSYNSYEQYF.

The DNA for the CDR3 is TGCGCCAGCAGGGGATACGGGGGCGATGAGCAGTTCTTC. Protein: CASRGYGGDEQFF. The rearrangement joins TRBV4-1 to TRBJ2-1; D is perhaps TRBD1 or TRBD2 (6 bases each). Looked up from germline, CDR1 is MGHRA and CDR2 is YSYEKL. V was cut by 6 bases and J by 8 bases, with 14 bases left in between. The CDR3 contains 13 residues.

This rearrangement joins TRBV27 to TRBJ2-7; the match to TRBD2 covers 7 bases. The J call may be faulty, since TRBJ2-5 better matches the DNA end. The germline V gene encodes CDR1 MNHEY and CDR2 SMNVEV (reference sequence). The CDR3 sequence is 14 residues long. CDR3 amino acids: CASRAAGKGETQYF. In DNA, the CDR3 is TGTGCCAGCAGGGCAGCGGGAAAGGGTGAGACCCAGTACTTC.